The next 9 T cell receptor beta chains were all read from a single sample in a study of T cell responses to AZD1222 COVID-19 vaccine. The table came from immunoSEQ multiplex PCR; TCRdb's copy has only in-frame clones and leaves some out. The sample records 95,000 to 110,000 clones, more than 80% being singletons. The sample here was peripheral blood, taken on day 0 of AZD1222 vaccination. The receptors come from an adult in good health.

The chain combines TRBV16 with TRBJ1-2, with D maybe TRBD1 (6 bases). This CDR3 region has 15 residues. V was shortened by 0 bases and J by 3 bases, with 11 bases between the two germline ends. Germline-derived CDR1 and CDR2 are KGHSY and FQNENV. The CDR3, as DNA: TGTGCCAGCAGCCAATCGGCAGGACAGCACTATGGCTACACCTTC. Its translation is CASSQSAGQHYGYTF.

The V and J genes are TRBV19 and TRBJ2-3; D is unresolved. The CDR3 runs 11 residues. Trimming removed 7 bases at V and 5 bases at J, with 7 bases between. CDR1 is LNHDA and CDR2 is SQIVND in the germline V gene (reference sequence). CDR3 nucleotides: TGTGCCAGTAAGTTTGGAGATACGCAGTATTTT. It specifies CASKFGDTQYF.

The V call is TRBV10-1, the J call TRBJ1-3; no firm D call. There are 14 residues in the CDR3. In germline, CDR1 is WNHNN, CDR2 SYGVQD (reference sequence). V lost 2 bases and J 9 bases, leaving 14 bases between the germline ends. The DNA for the CDR3 is TGCGCCAGCAGTGAGGTTCCCCCACAAAGCACCATATATTTT. Amino acid sequence: CASSEVPPQSTIYF.

The chain uses TRBV7-9 and TRBJ1-2, with 9 bases identical to TRBD1. CDR3 length equals 15 residues. The V gene end was trimmed by 4 bases and the J gene end by 2 bases; junction bases not matched to a gene: 5. From germline, CDR1 is SEHNR and CDR2 FQNEAQ (reference sequence). CDR3 sequence (DNA): TGTGCCAGCAGCTGGGGACAGGGTGGGAACTATGGCTACACCTTC. This encodes CASSWGQGGNYGYTF.

As for this clone: One end of the junction does not line up with germline, which may come from a read error. The rearrangement uses TRBV7-3 and TRBJ2-1; 14 bases map to TRBD2. There are 12 residues in the CDR3. CDR1 SGHTA and CDR2 FQGTGA come from the germline V gene. CDR3 coding DNA: TGTGCCAGTGGGACTAGCGGGGGCACTCAACTCTTC. Protein: CASGTSGGTQLF.

This chain links TRBV29-1 with TRBJ1-4; D is undetermined. The CDR3 covers 12 residues. Trimming left V 3 bases short and J 4 bases short, with 6 bases between. Germline assignment: CDR1 SQVTM and CDR2 ANQGSEA. Here the CDR3 reads CSVEEVNEKLFF. The DNA of the CDR3 is TGCAGCGTTGAGGAGGTTAATGAAAAACTGTTTTTT. Full variable domain (remainder filled in from reference TRBV29-1 and TRBJ1-4): SAVISQKPSRDICQRGTSLTIQCQVDSQVTMMFWYRQQPGQSLTLIATANQGSEATYESGFVIDKFPISRPNLTFSTLTVSNMSPEDSSIYLCSVEEVNEKLFFGSGTQLSVL.

The chain couples TRBV18 to TRBJ2-2, with 9 bases lining up with TRBD2. After removal of 1 base from V and 0 bases from J, the junction contained 3 bases not matched to a gene. Germline V gene lookup returns CDR1 KGHSH and CDR2 LQKENI. This CDR3 is 17 amino acids long. CDR3 in DNA: TGTGCCAGCTCACCACAGCTAGCGGGGTCGAACACCGGGGAGCTGTTTTTT. Encoded protein: CASSPQLAGSNTGELFF.

The CDR3 spells CASSYDRAVGYGYTF. The CDR3 bases are TGTGCCAGCAGCTACGACAGGGCGGTGGGCTATGGCTACACCTTC. The J gene is TRBJ1-2, the V gene TRBV11-2; 7 bases agree with TRBD1. CDR1 is SGHAT and CDR2 is FQNNGV in the germline V gene. The CDR3 sequence is 15 residues long. V lost 4 bases and J lost 4; bases outside the gene matches: 9.

DNA of the CDR3: TGTGCCAGCAGCCCCCGAAACGGAACTTCTGTAAACACCATATATTTT. The encoded protein is CASSPRNGTSVNTIYF. The chain recombines TRBV21-1 with TRBJ1-3. TRBV21-1 is a pseudogene segment. The CDR3 totals 16 residues.